This T cell receptor beta chain was identified in a study of blood T cells in healthy people across ages. Trimming removed 2 bases from V and 5 bases from J, with 10 bases in between. The germline CDR1 and CDR2 sequences are SGHTA and FQGNSA. This CDR3 comprises 13 residues. Next came a second PCR, run for about 6 to 12 cycles, which used a sample-barcoded 5' primer along with a J-beta primer mix. TCRdb re-derived calls from the 5' RACE reads in MiXCR, one entry per CDR3 protein. The repertoire holds 650,000 to 800,000 distinct CDR3 sequences, roughly 44% seen once, with about 21% in the top ten. The J gene is TRBJ2-7, the V gene TRBV7-2, with no clear D. The material sequenced was blood. This TCR was sampled from a man in his 60s in good health. The CDR3 region has the DNA TGTGCCAGCAGCTTAATCCGGAGTCACGAGCAGTACTTC. Protein product: CASSLIRSHEQYF.